A single sample gave rise to the 15 T cell receptor beta chains below, sequenced in a study of T cell repertoires in cytomegalovirus infection (dated by TCRdb to about 2019). TCRdb lists the instrument as Illumina HiSeq 1500. TCRdb trimmed public reads at Q25 via fastp, called clones via MiXCR and kept in-frame beta chains. Rows matching on CDR3 protein sequence are summarized as one entry with the most common DNA and genes. This sample is represented by around 770,000 distinct CDR3 sequences; about 27% of them were singletons. The top ten constitute around 13% of the sample. No antigen has been assigned to these receptors. The treatment or condition tag for this specimen amounts to: in vitro stimulation with specific CMV peptide epitopes to enrich CMV-specific T cells. Sequenced here: cultured CD8+ T cells from PBMCs, sampled from culture after CMV antigen stimulation. These receptors originate from a human donor in good health (CMV status not recorded). Some clones in this sample may be carry-over from other donors' samples.

This clonotype was recorded a few times. The V gene is TRBV27, the J gene TRBJ2-1, with 7 bases lining up with TRBD2. J was trimmed by 1 base and V by 3 bases; bases with no gene match: 3. This CDR3 has 15 amino acids. The V gene's germline CDR1 is MNHEY and CDR2 SMNVEV (reference sequence). The CDR3 sequence is CASSFGAGSYNEQFF. DNA for the CDR3: TGTGCCAGCAGTTTCGGAGCGGGGTCCTACAATGAGCAGTTCTTC.

This sequence joins TRBV27 and TRBJ2-3, with TRBD2 matching over 7 bases. V shed 5 bases, J shed 0 bases, and the junction held 11 bases outside the gene matches. There are 17 residues in the CDR3. Per germline, CDR1 MNHEY and CDR2 SMNVEV (reference sequence). The CDR3: CASSLSGTRSSTDTQYF. CDR3 sequence (DNA): TGTGCCAGCAGTCTAAGCGGGACCCGCTCTAGCACAGATACGCAGTATTTT.

This clonotype has only a few counts. The chain links TRBV7-2 to TRBJ2-1; possibly TRBD1 for D (6 bases). V gave up 3 bases and J gave up 6 bases, with 18 bases separating them. In germline, CDR1 is SGHTA, CDR2 FQGNSA. This CDR3 has 16 amino acids. Written as DNA, the CDR3 is TGTGCCAGCAGCTTGGTCTGGGGTAGGGGGAGCAATGAGCAGTTCTTC. Amino acid sequence: CASSLVWGRGSNEQFF.

This clonotype turned up a few times. This sequence joins TRBV2 and TRBJ1-1; D call uncertain. Germline-derived CDR1 and CDR2 are SNHLY and FYNNEI. The V end was cut by 3 bases, the J end by 1 base, with 6 bases between. The CDR3 sequence is 13 residues long. The DNA for the CDR3 is TGTGCCAGCAGTGAGTGGAGGAACACTGAAGCTTTCTTT. Its translation: CASSEWRNTEAFF.

The chain carries TRBV12-3 or TRBV12-4 and TRBJ1-5; D not certain. V lost 6 bases, J lost 5 bases, and 5 bases lay in between. The CDR3 loop spans 11 amino acids. In nucleotides, the CDR3 is TGTGCCAGCAGCATGTATCAGCCCCAGCATTTT. As protein: CASSMYQPQHF.

This clonotype was counted a few times. The chain uses TRBV6-6 and TRBJ2-7; no clear D. This CDR3 is 15 amino acids long. Germline CDR1 and CDR2: MNHNY and SVGAGI (reference sequence). V lost 0 bases, J lost 6 bases, and 15 bases lay in between. This chain's CDR3 is CASSYSAATRSEQYV. The CDR3 bases are TGTGCCAGCAGTTACTCAGCCGCGACGCGGAGCGAGCAGTACGTC.

This clonotype was detected only a few times. The chain carries TRBV7-6 and TRBJ2-1; D may correspond to TRBD1 or TRBD2 (5 bases each). The CDR3 length is 12 residues. The germline V and J ends were trimmed by 4 bases and 10 bases, with 11 bases remaining between them. CDR1 is SGHVS, CDR2 FNYEAQ, per germline. The CDR3 DNA sequence: TGTGCCAGCAGCTACGGGACCCCAGAGCAGTTCTTC. This sequence encodes CASSYGTPEQFF.

This clonotype was counted only a few times. The chain links TRBV12-3 or TRBV12-4 to TRBJ2-2, with D hard to call. V lost 3 bases and J 3 bases, leaving 11 bases between the germline ends. The length of the CDR3 is 15 residues. The CDR3 nucleotides are TGTGCCAGCAGTTTCATGGGGTGGGACACCGGGGAGCTGTTTTTT. Translation: CASSFMGWDTGELFF.

The rearrangement joins TRBV28 to TRBJ2-7, with TRBD1 as a possible D gene (6 bases). Germline values: CDR1 MDHEN, CDR2 SYDVKM. The CDR3 length is 13 residues. V lost 7 bases to trimming and J lost 1 base, with 11 bases between them. The CDR3 spells CASKNRESYEQYV. CDR3 sequence (DNA): TGTGCCAGCAAGAACAGGGAATCCTACGAGCAGTACGTC.

The rearrangement joins TRBV9 to TRBJ1-1, with TRBD1 as a possible D gene (6 bases). The ends were cut back, 5 bases at V and 1 base at J, with 12 bases in the middle. Germline V gene data show CDR1 as SGDLS and CDR2 as YYNGEE. This CDR3 contains 14 residues. The CDR3 nucleotides read TGTGCCAGCAGGGACCCAGGGGAGAACACTGAAGCTTTCTTT. It encodes CASRDPGENTEAFF.

This clonotype was observed a few times. The chain carries TRBV5-6 and TRBJ2-7, with D maybe TRBD1 (5 bases). The CDR3 consists of 15 residues. V was cut by 0 bases and J by 1 base, with 11 bases left in between. Germline CDR1 reads SGHDT; CDR2 reads YYEEEE. CDR3 sequence (DNA): TGTGCCAGCAGCTTGGAGGACAAGGGGTCCTACGAGCAGTACTTC. Translation: CASSLEDKGSYEQYF.

Here the CDR3 DNA reads TGTGCCAGCAGCTTAGATTACGCTGAAGCTTTCTTT. It encodes CASSLDYAEAFF. This sequence joins TRBV7-2 and TRBJ1-1; D gene ambiguous. CDR1 is SGHTA and CDR2 is FQGNSA in the germline V gene. Trimming pared 1 base from V and 6 bases from J, leaving 6 bases between. The CDR3 sequence is 12 residues long. Full variable domain (missing parts from reference TRBV7-2 and TRBJ1-1): GAGVSQSPSNKVTEKGKDVELRCDPISGHTALYWYRQSLGQGLEFLIYFQGNSAPDKSGLPSDRFSAERTGGSVSTLTIQRTQQEDSAVYLCASSLDYAEAFFGQGTRLTVV.

This chain connects TRBV6-5 to TRBJ2-1, with 8 bases lining up with TRBD2. CDR3 size: 17 residues. The germline V gene encodes CDR1 MNHEY and CDR2 SVGAGI. Losses at the gene ends were 2 bases for V and 6 bases for J; bases not matched to a gene: 12. CDR3 protein: CASSYPTPAGVVNEQFF. CDR3 in DNA: TGTGCCAGCAGTTACCCCACTCCAGCGGGGGTGGTCAATGAGCAGTTCTTC.

This chain uses TRBV4-1 with TRBJ2-5; 11 bases fit TRBD2. V lost 3 bases to trimming and J lost 2 bases; unmatched junction nucleotides: 8. CDR1 and CDR2 (germline): MGHRA, YSYEKL. The CDR3 covers 17 residues. CDR3 protein: CASSQSLAGGIQETQYF. In DNA, the CDR3 is TGCGCCAGCAGCCAGTCCTTAGCGGGGGGGATTCAAGAGACCCAGTACTTC.

This chain uses TRBV6-1 with TRBJ2-2; possibly TRBD1 for D (6 bases). In germline, CDR1 is MNHNS, CDR2 SASEGT. The CDR3 covers 16 residues. With 6 bases removed from V and 5 bases from J, the gap between germline ends came to 19 bases. The CDR3 bases are TGTGCCAGCAGAACCCGACAGGCTCCAAGGACCGGGGAGCTGTTTTTT. This gives the protein CASRTRQAPRTGELFF.